The 23 T cell receptor beta chains given below trace back to one sample, sequenced in a study of blood T cell repertoires in COVID-19. Repertoires were generated with immunoSEQ multiplex PCR, while TCRdb's copy carries only in-frame clones and drops some. This table holds 250,000 to 400,000 clones, around 90% found once. Input material: PBMCs or T cells enriched from blood (not recorded which). The receptors were gathered from a man aged 55-75 years who had recovered from COVID-19.

V usage is TRBV27 and J usage is TRBJ2-5; the D gene is possibly TRBD1 (5 bases). Trimming took off 6 bases at V and 7 bases at J, with 15 bases between the two ends. The CDR3 is made up of 13 amino acids. CDR1 is MNHEY and CDR2 is SMNVEV in the germline V gene (reference sequence). The CDR3 region is CASRSSGPGTQYF. The CDR3 DNA sequence: TGTGCCAGCAGGTCCTCAGGGCCGGGGACCCAGTACTTC.

The chain links TRBV7-9 to TRBJ2-1; 10 bases are shared with TRBD2. The length of the CDR3 is 18 residues. J lost 7 bases, V lost 4 bases, and 16 bases had no gene match. Germline-derived CDR1 and CDR2 are SEHNR and FQNEAQ (reference sequence). Written as DNA, the CDR3 is TGTGCCAGCAGCTACTCTAGGACTAGCGGACATTATAGGAATGAGCAGTTCTTC. Translating it yields CASSYSRTSGHYRNEQFF.

The CDR3: CAWTTDSYEQYF. CDR3 nucleotides: TGTGCCTGGACGACAGACTCCTACGAGCAGTACTTC. This chain uses TRBV30 with TRBJ2-7; tentative D call: TRBD1 (5 bases). Germline CDR1 GTSNPN, CDR2 SVGIG (reference sequence). V was cut by 4 bases and J by 0 bases, with 7 bases left in between. The CDR3 has 12 amino acids. Drawing the rest from reference TRBV30 and TRBJ2-7, the complete variable domain is SQTIHQWPATLVQPVGSPLSLECTVEGTSNPNLYWYRQAAGRGLQLLFYSVGIGQISSEVPQNLSASRPQDRQFILSSKKLLLSDSGFYLCAWTTDSYEQYFGPGTRLTVT.

This clone was observed a few times. The chain links TRBV5-1 to TRBJ2-2; possibly TRBD1 for D (5 bases). Germline-derived CDR1 and CDR2 are SGHRS and YFSETQ. V lost 4 bases to trimming and J lost 6 bases, with 13 bases between them. This CDR3 has 14 residues. The CDR3 reads CASSPVGVAGELFF. Here the CDR3 DNA reads TGCGCCAGCAGCCCGGTAGGGGTAGCCGGGGAGCTGTTTTTT.

The chain is built from TRBV6-5 and TRBJ2-7, with D tentatively TRBD2 (5 bases). Trimming cost V 0 bases and J 6 bases, with 15 bases left between them. Germline lookup yields CDR1 MNHEY and CDR2 SVGAGI. CDR3 length: 15 residues. CDR3 coding DNA: TGTGCCAGCAGTTACTCACCGGGGATGCCCAGCGAGCAGTACTTC. This encodes CASSYSPGMPSEQYF.

V usage is TRBV11-1 and J usage is TRBJ2-2; 10 nucleotides agree with TRBD1. The ends lost 8 bases at V and 0 bases at J; junction bases unmatched: 0. CDR1 is SGHAT and CDR2 is FQDESV in the germline V gene (reference sequence). The CDR3 length is 14 residues. DNA of the CDR3: TGTGCCAGCGGACAGGGGGCGAACACCGGGGAGCTGTTTTTT. It encodes CASGQGANTGELFF.

V is TRBV7-2 and J is TRBJ1-5, with unresolved D. The length of the CDR3 is 12 residues. Germline loops: CDR1 SGHTA, CDR2 FQGNSA. The V gene lost 5 bases and the J gene lost 9 bases, with 11 bases spanning the gap. The CDR3 DNA reads as TGTGCCAGCAGCCAGTCAGCGGGGCCCCAGCATTTT. Its protein is CASSQSAGPQHF.

The rearrangement links TRBV2 to TRBJ2-7, with 9 bases fitting TRBD1. Germline V gene data show CDR1 as SNHLY and CDR2 as FYNNEI. This CDR3 spans 14 amino acids. V shed 6 bases, J shed 7 bases, and the junction held 10 bases outside the gene matches. The CDR3 DNA follows: TGTGCCAGCAGAGGACAGGGGAGGGGAGGAGAGCAGTACTTC. Its translation is CASRGQGRGGEQYF.

About this clone: Other DNA sequences in this sample translate to the same CDR3. The chain recombines TRBV27 with TRBJ1-5, with 8 bases aligning to TRBD1. The V gene end was trimmed by 3 bases and the J gene end by 4 bases; junction bases not matched to a gene: 2. This CDR3 comprises 14 residues. Germline CDR1 and CDR2: MNHEY and SMNVEV (reference sequence). Here the CDR3 DNA reads TGTGCCAGCAGTTTCGGACAGGGTAATCAGCCCCAGCATTTT. This translates into CASSFGQGNQPQHF.

This clone was detected only a few times. The V gene is TRBV4-1, the J gene TRBJ1-5; 10 bases agree with TRBD1. Trimming at V came to 3 bases and at J to 2 bases, leaving 7 bases not matched to a gene. The CDR3 is made up of 17 amino acids. Germline V CDR1 and CDR2: MGHRA, YSYEKL. As DNA, the CDR3 is TGCGCCAGCAGCCAGACCGACAGGGGGCTGGGCAATCAGCCCCAGCATTTT. It codes for CASSQTDRGLGNQPQHF.

This rearrangement joins TRBV3-1 (or the pseudogene TRBV3-2) to TRBJ2-3; TRBD2 matches 7 bases. Trimming removed 3 bases from V and 4 bases from J; junction bases left unmatched: 10. Germline loops: CDR1 LGHDT, CDR2 YNNKEL (reference sequence). The CDR3 loop spans 16 amino acids. The CDR3 protein is CASSHWGGGIPDTQYF. The DNA for the CDR3 is TGTGCCAGCAGCCACTGGGGGGGAGGAATCCCAGATACGCAGTATTTT.

V and J are TRBV28 and TRBJ1-5; D might be TRBD1 (5 bases). Germline V gives CDR1 MDHEN, CDR2 SYDVKM. Deletions cut 5 bases from V and 5 bases from J, with 13 bases between. This CDR3 comprises 14 residues. The CDR3 spells CASSGDSFDQPQHF. The CDR3 DNA reads TGTGCCAGCAGTGGAGACAGTTTTGATCAGCCCCAGCATTTT.

The chain links TRBV5-4 to TRBJ2-7; TRBD2 agrees at 14 bases. CDR3 length: 19 amino acids. Germline CDR1 SGHNT, CDR2 YYREEE (reference sequence). The J segment lost 2 bases and the V segment lost 4 bases, leaving 14 bases of the junction unmatched. Here the CDR3 DNA reads TGTGCCAGCAGCGAAGCCGGGACTAGCGGGAGTTTAATGCCCTACGAGCAGTACTTC. Amino acid sequence: CASSEAGTSGSLMPYEQYF.

This chain joins TRBV15 and TRBJ2-7; D may be TRBD1 (7 bases). Trimming removed 0 bases at V and 3 bases at J, with 12 bases between. The CDR3 consists of 15 residues. CDR1 is LNHNV, CDR2 YYDKDF, per germline (reference sequence). The CDR3 sequence is CATSRDNRGLYEQYF. In nucleotides, the CDR3 is TGTGCCACCAGCAGAGATAACAGGGGACTCTACGAGCAGTACTTC.

The table lists this clone with a few counts. The chain has TRBV6-5 and TRBJ2-3; 10 bases are a match to TRBD1. The CDR3 consists of 15 residues. The germline V gene has CDR1 MNHEY and CDR2 SVGAGI. The junction had 11 bases not matched to a gene; V was cut back by 7 bases and J by 7 bases. The CDR3 DNA reads TGTGCCAGCAACGCAAGGGACAGGGGTAAATATACGCAGTATTTT. Translated: CASNARDRGKYTQYF.

The rearrangement links TRBV6-5 to TRBJ2-7; a weak D match, TRBD1 (5 bases). Germline V lookup: CDR1 MNHEY, CDR2 SVGAGI. The CDR3 extends over 13 amino acids. With 6 bases removed from V and 7 bases from J, the gap between germline ends came to 16 bases. The CDR3, as DNA: TGTGCCAGCAGGAAGGACATCGGTCTGGAGCAGTACTTC. Protein sequence: CASRKDIGLEQYF.

This clone came up once. This chain links TRBV5-1 with TRBJ2-7; TRBD1 agrees at 7 bases. In germline, CDR1 is SGHRS, CDR2 YFSETQ. The J segment lost 6 bases and the V segment lost 0 bases, leaving 12 bases of the junction unmatched. The CDR3 has 16 residues. The CDR3, as DNA: TGCGCCAGCAGCTTGGCGTCTGGACAGGTAGGGACCGAGCAGTACTTC. Protein product: CASSLASGQVGTEQYF.

This rearrangement joins TRBV7-9 to TRBJ1-6; D might be TRBD1 (5 bases). V lost 5 bases and J 6 bases, leaving 17 bases between the germline ends. Germline V CDR1 and CDR2: SEHNR, FQNEAQ (reference sequence). CDR3 length: 16 residues. CDR3 bases: TGTGCCAGCAGCCCAGCGTCAGGACATTTTAATTCACCCCTCCACTTT. Residues: CASSPASGHFNSPLHF.

The sample holds one count of this clone. The chain has TRBV5-8 and TRBJ2-3; 7 nucleotides line up with TRBD1. There are 18 residues in the CDR3. V trimming: 4 bases; J trimming: 0 bases; junction bases outside the gene matches: 14. The V gene's germline CDR1 is SGHTS and CDR2 YDEGEE. CDR3 loop: CASSLGTVRHPSTDTQYF. CDR3 nucleotides: TGTGCCAGCAGCCTCGGGACAGTTCGGCACCCAAGCACAGATACGCAGTATTTT. Combining the CDR3 with reference TRBV5-8 and TRBJ2-3 gives the whole variable domain EAGVTQSPTHLIKTRGQQATLRCSPISGHTSVYWYQQALGLGLQFLLWYDEGEERNRGNFPPRFSGRQFPNYSSELNVNALELEDSALYLCASSLGTVRHPSTDTQYFGPGTRLTVL.

V is TRBV3-1 (or the pseudogene TRBV3-2) and J is TRBJ2-1, with 11 bases identical to TRBD2. This CDR3 region has 16 residues. Germline CDR1 reads LGHDT; CDR2 reads YNNKEL (reference sequence). V lost 3 bases, J lost 3 bases, and 4 bases stayed unmatched. CDR3 loop: CASSHAGTSGYNEQFF. The CDR3 DNA reads TGTGCCAGCAGCCACGCCGGGACTAGCGGCTACAATGAGCAGTTCTTC.

V and J are TRBV7-2 and TRBJ2-7; 10 positions agree with TRBD1. Trimming at V came to 5 bases and at J to 6 bases, leaving 13 bases not matched to a gene. This CDR3 spans 16 amino acids. Germline CDR1 is SGHTA and CDR2 is FQGNSA. The CDR3: CASSPTPTTGGLEQYF. The CDR3 nucleotides are TGTGCCAGCAGCCCAACGCCGACGACAGGGGGCCTCGAGCAGTACTTC.

The CDR3 nucleotides are TGTGCCAGCAGCGCGACAGGGGCCTACAATGAGCAGTTCTTC. Translated: CASSATGAYNEQFF. The chain combines TRBV9 with TRBJ2-1; 8 bases line up with TRBD1. V lost 3 bases and J lost 2; bases outside the gene matches: 1. The germline CDR1 and CDR2 sequences are SGDLS and YYNGEE. This CDR3 is 14 amino acids long.

The chain links TRBV5-6 to TRBJ1-3, with TRBD1 identical over 7 bases. The ends lost 5 bases at V and 8 bases at J; junction bases unmatched: 10. The CDR3 sequence is 14 residues long. Germline CDR1 and CDR2: SGHDT and YYEEEE. The CDR3: CASRGGQPLDTIYF. The DNA of the CDR3 is TGTGCCAGCAGGGGGGGACAGCCCTTGGACACCATATATTTT.